Listed here are 5 T cell receptor beta chains from one sample, sequenced in a study of molecular identifiers for immune sequencing clone quantification. One entry per CDR3 protein, called by TCRdb with MiXCR from the PCR reads. The table shows more than 85,000 distinct CDR3 sequences, with under 40% occurring only once. The sample was naive CD8+ T cells from blood, with Jurkat cell RNA spiked in. Subset noted: FACS-sorted CD8+CD4-CCR7+CD45RA+ naive T cells. These receptors came from a human donor in good health. Some libraries in this study had Jurkat cell RNA spiked in.

This clonotype was seen only a few times. The J gene is TRBJ2-3, the V gene TRBV7-2; no clear D. This CDR3 has 14 amino acids. Trimming pared 3 bases from V and 5 bases from J, leaving 12 bases between. Germline assignment: CDR1 SGHTA and CDR2 FQGNSA. The CDR3 sequence: CASSLAELEDTQYF. CDR3 bases: TGTGCCAGCAGCTTGGCGGAGTTAGAAGATACGCAGTATTTT.

This chain joins TRBV28 and TRBJ2-6, with 7 bases identical to TRBD2. Germline V lookup: CDR1 MDHEN, CDR2 SYDVKM. The CDR3 length is 16 residues. Trimming took 7 bases from V and 3 from J; bases not matched to a gene: 9. The CDR3 nucleotides are TGTGCCAGCAACCTCGGCGGGAGCTTTGGGGCCAACGTCCTGACTTTC. It encodes CASNLGGSFGANVLTF.

V gene TRBV7-3 combines with J gene TRBJ2-3; TRBD1 agrees at 9 bases. With 1 base clipped from V and 0 bases from J, the junction kept 11 bases outside the gene matches. Germline-derived CDR1 and CDR2 are SGHTA and FQGTGA. The CDR3 is 19 amino acids. CDR3 sequence: CASSLKSPQGATSTDTQYF. CDR3 coding DNA: TGTGCCAGCAGCTTAAAGTCCCCACAGGGGGCGACTAGCACAGATACGCAGTATTTT.

V is TRBV11-2 and J is TRBJ2-1, with TRBD2 matching over 16 bases. Germline values: CDR1 SGHAT, CDR2 FQNNGV. There are 19 residues in the CDR3. V was pared by 3 bases and J by 0 bases, with 5 bases of the junction left unmatched. In DNA, the CDR3 is TGTGCCAGCAGCTTGGGGACTAGCGGGAGGGAAGGCTCCTACAATGAGCAGTTCTTC. Its translation: CASSLGTSGREGSYNEQFF.

This clonotype was detected a few times. One junction end disagrees with the germline gene, perhaps due to a read error. The rearrangement uses TRBV6-6 and TRBJ1-1; D not certain. This CDR3 is 10 amino acids long. Per the germline V gene, CDR1 is MNHNY and CDR2 is SVGAGI (reference sequence). The CDR3 bases are TGTGCCAGCAGGAACAATGAAGCTTTCTTT. Its translation is CASRNNEAFF.